What follows are 23 T cell receptor beta chains derived from one specimen sequenced in a study of cytomegalovirus exposure and HLA in healthy donors. PCR used 60 Vbeta primers and 13 Jbeta primers. Using immunoSEQ multiplex PCR, the repertoire was profiled, and TCRdb retains in-frame clones only, with some absent. Its listing shows approximately 130,000 clones. Source material: PBMCs. The receptors shown here come from an older woman in good health and CMV-seronegative.

V gene TRBV7-9 combines with J gene TRBJ2-3, with a weak D call TRBD2 (5 bases). CDR1 is SEHNR and CDR2 is FQNEAQ in the germline V gene (reference sequence). This CDR3 comprises 15 residues. Trimming cost V 5 bases and J 3 bases, with 15 bases left between them. CDR3 nucleotide sequence: TGTGCCAGCAGCGCACTAGGGCCGACTACAGATACGCAGTATTTT. It specifies CASSALGPTTDTQYF. Full variable domain (rest looked up from reference TRBV7-9 and TRBJ2-3): DTGVSQNPRHKITKRGQNVTFRCDPISEHNRLYWYRQTLGQGPEFLTYFQNEAQLEKSRLLSDRFSAERPKGSFSTLEIQRTEQGDSAMYLCASSALGPTTDTQYFGPGTRLTVL.

V gene TRBV5-6 combines with J gene TRBJ2-5, with D tentatively TRBD1 (6 bases). The CDR3 is 11 residues long. Between the trimmed V and J ends, which lost 0 bases and 11 bases, there was a span of 8 bases. The germline V gene encodes CDR1 SGHDT and CDR2 YYEEEE. In DNA form, the CDR3 reads TGTGCCAGCAGCTTGGAGGGGGAGCAGTACTTC. Its protein product is CASSLEGEQYF.

The J gene is TRBJ2-7, the V gene TRBV27, with a tentative D call TRBD1 (6 bases). The V end was cut by 3 bases, the J end by 4 bases, with 13 bases between. CDR1 is MNHEY, CDR2 SMNVEV, per germline (reference sequence). The length of the CDR3 is 14 residues. The CDR3 reads CASSLAGERYEQYF. In DNA form, the CDR3 reads TGTGCCAGCAGTTTGGCAGGGGAACGGTACGAGCAGTACTTC.

V usage is TRBV28 and J usage is TRBJ1-1, with 7 bases lining up with TRBD1. The trim removed 1 base at V and 6 bases at J, leaving 8 bases unmatched. The CDR3 extends over 15 amino acids. The germline V gene has CDR1 MDHEN and CDR2 SYDVKM. CDR3 sequence reads: CASSLLDRAVSEAFF. DNA for the CDR3: TGTGCCAGCAGTTTATTAGACAGGGCGGTGTCTGAAGCTTTCTTT.

J is TRBJ2-7 and V is TRBV5-1; D remains ambiguous. Germline assignment: CDR1 SGHRS and CDR2 YFSETQ. This CDR3 region has 13 residues. V was pared by 0 bases and J by 5 bases, with 9 bases between. The CDR3 region is CASSLAVVNEQYF. CDR3 DNA: TGCGCCAGCAGCTTGGCCGTTGTAAACGAGCAGTACTTC.

The chain employs TRBV5-1 and TRBJ1-2, with D perhaps TRBD1 (5 bases). Trimming shortened V by 2 bases and J by 7 bases, and 15 bases separated the two germline ends. CDR1 is SGHRS and CDR2 is YFSETQ in the germline V gene. The CDR3 is made up of 14 amino acids. This CDR3 is CASSLSAVQGGYTF. CDR3 DNA sequence: TGCGCCAGCAGCTTATCGGCGGTCCAGGGTGGCTACACCTTC.

The chain carries TRBV10-3 and TRBJ2-3; D may be TRBD2 (7 bases). Trimming cost V 7 bases and J 5 bases, with 13 bases left between them. CDR3 size: 13 residues. Germline V gene data show CDR1 as ENHRY and CDR2 as SYGVKD. CDR3 loop: CAITEGGQDTQYF. The DNA of the CDR3 is TGTGCCATCACAGAGGGGGGGCAAGATACGCAGTATTTT.

CDR3 in DNA: TGCGCCAGCAGCGTCGGGACAGGGGCTCTAGGAAAACTGTTTTTT. This sequence encodes CASSVGTGALGKLFF. J is TRBJ1-4 and V is TRBV5-1, with TRBD1 matching 10 bases. This CDR3 has 15 residues. Per germline, CDR1 SGHRS and CDR2 YFSETQ. The V segment lost 4 bases and the J segment 10 bases; nucleotides outside the gene matches: 10.

This CDR3 is CASSSEPRVFNEQFF. The CDR3 DNA is TGTGCCAGCAGTTCAGAACCGCGGGTATTCAATGAGCAGTTCTTC. V is TRBV6-6 and J is TRBJ2-1, with D possibly being TRBD2 (5 bases). The ends were cut back, 4 bases at V and 6 bases at J, with 16 bases in the middle. Germline V CDR1 and CDR2: MNHNY, SVGAGI (reference sequence). The CDR3 has 15 amino acids.

V gene TRBV30 combines with J gene TRBJ1-1; D is perhaps TRBD1 (6 bases). The CDR3 has 14 residues. V was trimmed by 1 base and J by 1 base, leaving 10 bases between them. The germline V gene encodes CDR1 GTSNPN and CDR2 SVGIG (reference sequence). The CDR3 bases are TGTGCCTGGAGTGCCCCGGGACAGAACACTGAAGCTTTCTTT. Translating gives CAWSAPGQNTEAFF.

The chain employs TRBV28 and TRBJ1-1; a possible D gene is TRBD1 (5 bases). The CDR3 length is 16 residues. Germline CDR1 and CDR2: MDHEN and SYDVKM. Trimming shortened V by 4 bases and J by 4 bases, and 19 bases separated the two germline ends. Here the CDR3 reads CASSYTGGWGGTEAFF. In nucleotides, the CDR3 is TGTGCCAGCAGTTATACCGGTGGTTGGGGGGGCACTGAAGCTTTCTTT.

The chain uses TRBV27 and TRBJ2-7; 8 bases align to TRBD1. The CDR3 loop spans 14 amino acids. V was clipped by 0 bases and J by 6 bases; unmatched bases: 4. CDR1 and CDR2 (germline): MNHEY, SMNVEV (reference sequence). CDR3 nucleotides: TGTGCCAGCAGTTTATCCGGACAGGGAAGCGAGCAGTACTTC. It codes for CASSLSGQGSEQYF.

The genes are TRBV28 and TRBJ1-5; a weak D match, TRBD1 (5 bases). V lost 6 bases and J 1 base, leaving 16 bases between the germline ends. Per germline, CDR1 MDHEN and CDR2 SYDVKM. The CDR3 spans 16 residues. The CDR3 DNA reads as TGTGCCAGCAGGCGCGTTGGGGGGTCAAGCAATCAGCCCCAGCATTTT. Translated: CASRRVGGSSNQPQHF. The variable domain in full, completed from reference TRBV28 and TRBJ1-5, reads DVKVTQSSRYLVKRTGEKVFLECVQDMDHENMFWYRQDPGLGLRLIYFSYDVKMKEKGDIPEGYSVSREKKERFSLILESASTNQTSMYLCASRRVGGSSNQPQHFGDGTRLSIL.

The rearrangement links TRBV5-1 to TRBJ2-7; D is possibly TRBD2 (5 bases). In germline, CDR1 is SGHRS, CDR2 YFSETQ. Trimming removed 4 bases from V and 2 bases from J, with 25 bases in between. This CDR3 region has 18 residues. This CDR3 is CASSPRGYASPRAYEQYF. In DNA, the CDR3 is TGCGCCAGCAGCCCCCGGGGTTATGCTTCCCCTCGAGCCTACGAGCAGTACTTC.

V is TRBV4-2 and J is TRBJ2-2, with 7 bases identical to TRBD2. V shed 4 bases, J shed 0 bases, and the junction held 5 bases outside the gene matches. The CDR3 is made up of 16 amino acids. Germline CDR1 reads LGHNA; CDR2 reads YNFKEQ. The CDR3, as DNA: TGTGCCAGCAGCCCGAGAGCGGGGCCGAACACCGGGGAGCTGTTTTTT. Translated: CASSPRAGPNTGELFF.

This rearrangement joins TRBV5-1 to TRBJ1-1; 9 bases fit TRBD1. CDR3 length: 18 amino acids. Trimming removed 0 bases from V and 2 bases from J; junction bases left unmatched: 11. Germline V gives CDR1 SGHRS, CDR2 YFSETQ. CDR3: CASSLEGTGSMVNTEAFF. For the CDR3, the DNA is TGCGCCAGCAGCTTGGAGGGGACAGGGTCGATGGTAAACACTGAAGCTTTCTTT. The variable domain in full, completed from reference TRBV5-1 and TRBJ1-1, reads KAGVTQTPRYLIKTRGQQVTLSCSPISGHRSVSWYQQTPGQGLQFLFEYFSETQRNKGNFPGRFSGRQFSNSRSEMNVSTLELGDSALYLCASSLEGTGSMVNTEAFFGQGTRLTVV.

This sequence joins TRBV11-3 and TRBJ2-1, with unresolved D. Trimming removed 5 bases at V and 8 bases at J, with 10 bases between. CDR1 is SGHNT and CDR2 is YENEEA in the germline V gene. The CDR3 is 12 residues long. The CDR3 loop is CASSGEMDEQFF. CDR3 DNA: TGTGCCAGCAGCGGAGAGATGGATGAGCAGTTCTTC. Drawing the rest from reference TRBV11-3 and TRBJ2-1, the complete variable domain is EAGVVQSPRYKIIEKKQPVAFWCNPISGHNTLYWYLQNLGQGPELLIRYENEEAVDDSQLPKDRFSAERLKGVDSTLKIQPAELGDSAVYLCASSGEMDEQFFGPGTRLTVL.

The gene calls are TRBV7-6 and TRBJ2-1; 7 bases align to TRBD1. Trimming cost V 5 bases and J 0 bases; bases outside gene matches: 10. CDR1 is SGHVS, CDR2 FNYEAQ, per germline. The CDR3 extends over 17 amino acids. CDR3 protein: CASSPRARQGSYNEQFF. In DNA form, the CDR3 reads TGTGCCAGCAGCCCTAGAGCGCGACAGGGCTCCTACAATGAGCAGTTCTTC.

The chain uses TRBV5-1 and TRBJ1-2; D perhaps matches TRBD1 (6 bases). CDR1 and CDR2 from the germline V gene are SGHRS and YFSETQ. The CDR3 has 16 residues. Trimming took off 0 bases at V and 2 bases at J, with 14 bases between the two ends. CDR3 residues: CASSLERGALNYGYTF. In DNA, the CDR3 is TGCGCCAGCAGCTTGGAACGGGGGGCATTAAACTATGGCTACACCTTC.

The chain uses TRBV5-1 and TRBJ2-1, with a weak D call TRBD1 (5 bases). CDR1 is SGHRS, CDR2 YFSETQ, per germline. Trimming took off 0 bases at V and 4 bases at J, with 11 bases between the two ends. The CDR3 sequence is 15 residues long. The CDR3: CASSLEGDLYNEQFF. The CDR3 coding sequence is TGCGCCAGCAGCTTGGAAGGGGATTTGTACAATGAGCAGTTCTTC.

V and J are TRBV4-1 and TRBJ2-2; maybe TRBD2 (6 bases). The length of the CDR3 is 13 residues. Germline-derived CDR1 and CDR2 are MGHRA and YSYEKL. The V end was cut by 9 bases, the J end by 5 bases, with 13 bases between. The CDR3 loop is CASAQSGTGELFF. CDR3 DNA sequence: TGCGCCAGTGCACAAAGCGGGACCGGGGAGCTGTTTTTT.

The chain recombines TRBV27 with TRBJ1-2; D possibly corresponds to TRBD1 (5 bases). The CDR3 is 14 amino acids. V lost 4 bases, J lost 4 bases, and 13 bases lay in between. The V gene's germline CDR1 is MNHEY and CDR2 SMNVEV (reference sequence). The CDR3 region is CASSYQGGVYGYTF. The CDR3 DNA follows: TGTGCCAGCAGTTACCAGGGAGGGGTCTATGGCTACACCTTC.

The V gene is TRBV15, the J gene TRBJ1-5, with 9 bases identical to TRBD1. This CDR3 region has 16 residues. The junction had 9 bases not matched to a gene; V was cut back by 3 bases and J by 6 bases. Looked up from germline, CDR1 is LNHNV and CDR2 is YYDKDF (reference sequence). Written as DNA, the CDR3 is TGTGCCACCAGCAGGAGGACAGGGGAATACGCTCAGCCCCAGCATTTT. Amino acids: CATSRRTGEYAQPQHF.